The 26 T cell receptor beta chains reported below all come from one sample, sequenced in a study of Ad26.COV2.S vaccination and SARS-CoV-2 variants (dated by TCRdb to the early 2020s). Reading the label with the study, this specimen's time point is: individuals recovered from natural SARS-CoV-2 infection. Libraries were constructed by the immunoSEQ multiplex PCR assay. The table comes from immuneACCESS by way of TCRdb, which keeps in-frame sequences with V and J called. Part of the clones is missing from these tables; in studies checked, under half for an unresolved V gene and the rest for unknown reasons. This sample gives 300,000 to 400,000 clones in total; about 91% of them show up just once. The ten most abundant clones make up about 3.8% of the sample. Sequencing used peripheral blood, obtained after recovery from COVID-19. The receptors here all came from a human donor who had recovered from COVID-19.

J is TRBJ2-6 and V is TRBV7-8; 11 bases agree with TRBD1. The CDR3 is made up of 17 amino acids. Germline CDR1 and CDR2: SGHVS and FQNEAQ. V shed 3 bases and J 3 bases; nucleotides not matched to a gene: 4. The CDR3 nucleotides read TGTGCCAGCAGCTTCGGACAGGGGGCCTTTGGGGCCAACGTCCTGACTTTC. Translated: CASSFGQGAFGANVLTF.

This chain uses TRBV6-5 with TRBJ2-7; no firm D call. V lost 0 bases and J 5 bases, leaving 14 bases between the germline ends. Germline V gene sequence: CDR1 MNHEY, CDR2 SVGAGI. The CDR3 totals 15 residues. The CDR3 sequence: CASSYSVHAGHEQYF. CDR3 DNA sequence: TGTGCCAGCAGTTACTCGGTTCACGCAGGACACGAGCAGTACTTC.

The rearrangement uses TRBV7-8 and TRBJ1-2; D gene ambiguous. The length of the CDR3 is 14 residues. Germline CDR1 is SGHVS and CDR2 is FQNEAQ. V lost 3 bases and J lost 0, with 8 bases in between. CDR3 coding DNA: TGTGCCAGCAGCTTGGTCAGAGCTAACTATGGCTACACCTTC. It specifies CASSLVRANYGYTF. The full variable domain, with the rest looked up from reference TRBV7-8 and TRBJ1-2, is GAGVSQSPRYKVAKRGQDVALRCDPISGHVSLFWYQQALGQGPEFLTYFQNEAQLDKSGLPSDRFFAERPEGSVSTLKIQRTQQEDSAVYLCASSLVRANYGYTFGSGTRLTVV.

Written as DNA, the CDR3 is TGTGCCAGGGTGGTGAGCGGGGGGCCCACCGGGGAGCTGTTTTTT. It is translated as CARVVSGGPTGELFF. The chain links TRBV5-3 to TRBJ2-2, with 9 nucleotides matching TRBD2. TRBV5-3 is marked as an open reading frame, function uncertain. This CDR3 has 15 amino acids. V shed 8 bases and J 4 bases; nucleotides not matched to a gene: 9.

V is TRBV5-4 and J is TRBJ2-3; D is tentatively TRBD1 or TRBD2 (5 bases each). V dropped 4 bases and J dropped 1 base, with 10 bases sitting between them. The CDR3 runs to 14 residues. Germline-derived CDR1 and CDR2 are SGHNT and YYREEE (reference sequence). The CDR3 loop reads CASSHGAGTDTQYF. The CDR3 DNA reads TGTGCCAGCAGCCACGGGGCCGGCACAGATACGCAGTATTTT. Drawing the rest from reference TRBV5-4 and TRBJ2-3, the complete variable domain is ETGVTQSPTHLIKTRGQQVTLRCSSQSGHNTVSWYQQALGQGPQFIFQYYREEENGRGNFPPRFSGLQFPNYSSELNVNALELDDSALYLCASSHGAGTDTQYFGPGTRLTVL.

The J gene is TRBJ2-7, the V gene TRBV27; maybe TRBD2 (7 bases). V was trimmed by 9 bases and J by 3 bases, leaving 15 bases between them. Per the germline V gene, CDR1 is MNHEY and CDR2 is SMNVEV (reference sequence). This CDR3 has 13 amino acids. CDR3 residues: CASRGGGNYEQYF. For the CDR3, the DNA is TGTGCCAGTCGAGGGGGGGGGAACTACGAGCAGTACTTC.

The V and J genes are TRBV28 and TRBJ2-7, with TRBD1 matching 8 bases. Germline values: CDR1 MDHEN, CDR2 SYDVKM. The CDR3 runs 15 residues. The V segment lost 8 bases and the J segment 4 bases; nucleotides outside the gene matches: 13. DNA of the CDR3: TGTGCCAGCTGCGAAGGACAGGGATGGCGGTACGAGCAGTACTTC. Encoded protein: CASCEGQGWRYEQYF.

This clone appeared a few times. This chain links TRBV7-9 with TRBJ2-7; tentatively, D is TRBD2 (5 bases). Germline assignment: CDR1 SEHNR and CDR2 FQNEAQ (reference sequence). V lost 5 bases, J lost 4 bases, and 6 bases lay in between. The CDR3 has 11 amino acids. In nucleotides, the CDR3 is TGTGCCAGCAGCGACTATTACGAGCAGTACTTC. As protein: CASSDYYEQYF.

This clone was recorded a few times. This chain links TRBV7-8 with TRBJ1-2; TRBD1 matches 8 bases. The V gene end was trimmed by 7 bases and the J gene end by 3 bases; junction bases not matched to a gene: 13. From germline, CDR1 is SGHVS and CDR2 FQNEAQ. There are 16 residues in the CDR3. This CDR3 is CASIDRFGTGHYGYTF. DNA for the CDR3: TGTGCCAGCATCGATCGATTCGGGACAGGACACTATGGCTACACCTTC.

V and J are TRBV5-1 and TRBJ1-2; D perhaps matches TRBD1 (5 bases). There are 14 residues in the CDR3. Deletions cut 0 bases from V and 6 bases from J, with 12 bases between. The germline CDR1 and CDR2 sequences are SGHRS and YFSETQ. The CDR3 here is CASSLGREMDGYTF. In DNA, the CDR3 is TGCGCCAGCAGCTTGGGCAGGGAGATGGATGGCTACACCTTC.

The rearrangement uses TRBV4-3 and TRBJ2-6; the D gene is possibly TRBD1 (6 bases). Per germline, CDR1 LGHNA and CDR2 YSLEER. The CDR3 is made up of 18 amino acids. The ends were cut back, 1 base at V and 3 bases at J, with 16 bases in the middle. The CDR3: CASSQGGPVLGGANVLTF. Written as DNA, the CDR3 is TGCGCCAGCAGCCAAGGGGGGCCAGTGCTAGGTGGGGCCAACGTCCTGACTTTC.

This chain uses TRBV5-1 with TRBJ1-1, with D perhaps matching TRBD1 (6 bases). Trimming cost V 0 bases and J 3 bases, with 12 bases left between them. The germline gives CDR1 SGHRS, CDR2 YFSETQ. The CDR3 consists of 15 residues. The CDR3: CASSLEGRGHTEAFF. The CDR3 nucleotides read TGCGCCAGCAGCTTGGAAGGCAGGGGCCACACTGAAGCTTTCTTT.

V gene TRBV11-3 combines with J gene TRBJ1-4, with D possibly TRBD1 on 5 matching bases. The V gene lost 2 bases and the J gene lost 10 bases, with 11 bases spanning the gap. Germline V gene sequence: CDR1 SGHNT, CDR2 YENEEA. This CDR3 spans 13 amino acids. CDR3 bases: TGTGCCAGCAGCTTAAGCAGGGACGGAAAACTGTTTTTT. It translates to CASSLSRDGKLFF.

The V and J genes are TRBV27 and TRBJ2-1, with TRBD2 identical over 11 bases. The junction had 5 bases not matched to a gene; V was cut back by 3 bases and J by 7 bases. This CDR3 comprises 15 residues. Germline V gene lookup returns CDR1 MNHEY and CDR2 SMNVEV (reference sequence). DNA for the CDR3: TGTGCCAGCAGTTTTACGACTAGCGGGGTAAATGAGCAGTTCTTC. It codes for CASSFTTSGVNEQFF.

V is TRBV6-5 and J is TRBJ2-2; D uncertain. Trimming shortened V by 6 bases and J by 5 bases, and 4 bases separated the two germline ends. Germline CDR1 and CDR2: MNHEY and SVGAGI. The CDR3 runs 11 residues. The CDR3 protein is CASSGTGELFF. The CDR3 DNA is TGTGCCAGCAGCGGGACCGGGGAGCTGTTTTTT.

The V call is TRBV4-1, the J call TRBJ2-7, with D perhaps matching TRBD2 (7 bases). Germline assignment: CDR1 MGHRA and CDR2 YSYEKL. The CDR3 spans 16 residues. V was shortened by 0 bases and J by 2 bases, with 14 bases between the two germline ends. This CDR3 is CASSQDDRGATYEQYF. CDR3 nucleotide sequence: TGCGCCAGCAGCCAAGATGATCGGGGGGCCACCTACGAGCAGTACTTC.

This clone was recorded only once. The chain has TRBV11-3 and TRBJ2-2; 9 bases map to TRBD1. The CDR3 runs to 20 residues. Unmatched junction bases numbered 16, after V lost 5 bases and J lost 0 bases. Germline V CDR1 and CDR2: SGHNT, YENEEA. DNA for the CDR3: TGTGCCAGCAGCAAAAAGCCCGGGACAGGGCGCCAGGCGAACACCGGGGAGCTGTTTTTT. This translates into CASSKKPGTGRQANTGELFF.

The rearrangement joins TRBV6-2 or TRBV6-3 to TRBJ1-2; TRBD1 matches 10 bases. V dropped 0 bases and J dropped 4; count of bases not matched to a gene: 5. The CDR3 runs 16 residues. Germline V gene sequence: CDR1 MNHEY, CDR2 SVGEGT. In DNA form, the CDR3 reads TGTGCCAGCAGTTACTCGCTGACAGGGGGCATCTATGGCTACACCTTC. It translates to CASSYSLTGGIYGYTF.

This chain uses TRBV4-3 with TRBJ2-3, with 7 nucleotides matching TRBD2. Germline assignment: CDR1 LGHNA and CDR2 YSLEER. J was trimmed by 0 bases and V by 1 base; bases with no gene match: 1. This CDR3 is built from 15 residues. In nucleotides, the CDR3 is TGCGCCAGCAGCCAAGGCGGGAGCAGCACAGATACGCAGTATTTT. Translating gives CASSQGGSSTDTQYF.

The V call is TRBV14, the J call TRBJ1-1; TRBD1 agrees at 9 bases. Germline assignment: CDR1 SGHDN and CDR2 FVKESK. After removal of 1 base from V and 6 bases from J, the junction contained 6 bases not matched to a gene. The CDR3 contains 15 residues. CDR3 DNA: TGTGCCAGCAGCCAAGGGACAGGGGTTGACCCTGAAGCTTTCTTT. Protein product: CASSQGTGVDPEAFF.

The genes are TRBV6-2 or TRBV6-3 and TRBJ1-1, with 9 bases identical to TRBD1. Trimming cost V 2 bases and J 11 bases; bases outside gene matches: 3. This CDR3 spans 12 amino acids. The germline CDR1 and CDR2 sequences are MNHEY and SVGEGT. The CDR3 DNA reads TGTGCCAGCAGTTACGGGACAGGGTCGGCTTTCTTT. It yields the protein CASSYGTGSAFF.

V usage is TRBV7-9 and J usage is TRBJ2-7; D may be TRBD2 (6 bases). This CDR3 contains 14 residues. The germline gives CDR1 SEHNR, CDR2 FQNEAQ (reference sequence). Between the trimmed V and J ends, which lost 4 bases and 2 bases, there was a span of 12 bases. CDR3: CASSSWGDTYEQYF. CDR3 DNA sequence: TGTGCCAGCAGCTCCTGGGGGGATACCTACGAGCAGTACTTC.

The CDR3 sequence is CASSLAQSQQYF. The DNA of the CDR3 is TGTGCCAGCAGTTTGGCCCAGTCCCAGCAGTACTTC. This chain connects TRBV12-3 or TRBV12-4 to TRBJ2-7; no definite D call. Trimming cost V 3 bases and J 8 bases, with 11 bases left between them. The CDR3 has 12 amino acids.

This chain connects TRBV9 to TRBJ2-7, with 7 positions matching TRBD1. Germline trimming cut 3 bases from V and 2 bases from J; bases unmatched to any gene: 5. Germline values: CDR1 SGDLS, CDR2 YYNGEE. This CDR3 is 14 amino acids long. CDR3 nucleotides: TGTGCCAGCAGCGAACAGGGGACCACCTACGAGCAGTACTTC. Its protein product is CASSEQGTTYEQYF.

The chain recombines TRBV13 with TRBJ2-1, with TRBD1 identical over 10 bases. J lost 6 bases, V lost 0 bases, and 5 bases had no gene match. CDR1 is PRHDT, CDR2 FYEKMQ, per germline (reference sequence). The CDR3 is made up of 16 amino acids. The CDR3 region is CASSLGRGQGTNEQFF. The CDR3 region has the DNA TGTGCCAGCAGCTTAGGGAGGGGACAGGGGACCAATGAGCAGTTCTTC.

This chain connects TRBV6-5 to TRBJ1-1, with D possibly TRBD1 on 5 matching bases. Deletions cut 2 bases from V and 8 bases from J, with 9 bases between. Germline V CDR1 and CDR2: MNHEY, SVGAGI. The CDR3 has 12 residues. The CDR3 DNA reads TGTGCCAGCAGTTACCCAAAGGGGGAAGCTTTCTTT. This encodes CASSYPKGEAFF.